This T cell receptor (beta chain) came from a study of identical twins. Trimming pared 5 bases from V and 3 bases from J, leaving 21 bases between. CDR1 and CDR2 from the germline V gene are SGHTA and FQGNSA. The CDR3 runs to 17 residues. Regarding the study as a whole: A partial confounding effect on zero-insertion analyses could come from invariant MAIT and iNKT cells.

TCRdb re-called the 5' RACE reads with MiXCR, one entry per CDR3 protein. Counted here are 460,000 or so distinct CDR3 sequences, 12% to 15% occurring once; the ten biggest clones make up around 0.48%. About this clonotype itself: The target antigen is unknown.

The same data also went into a second study, on yellow fever vaccine responses in identical twins.

Specimen: CD4+ T cells sorted from blood. The chain combines TRBV7-2 with TRBJ2-3; TRBD1 or TRBD2 may be the D gene (6 bases each). The receptor comes from a woman under 30 in good health. CDR3 loop: CASSPSGGGIGTDTQYF. DNA for the CDR3: TGTGCCAGCAGCCCAAGCGGAGGGGGTATAGGGACAGATACGCAGTATTTT.